Sequencing of this T cell receptor beta chain was carried out in a study of blood T cell repertoires in COVID-19 (dated by TCRdb to the early 2020s). In terms of the full investigation: Collaborator samples came from the United States, Italy and Spain and covered acute and convalescent phases of COVID-19. The material from the prospective study consisted of cDNA or gDNA derived from T cells, B-cell-depleted T cells, or PBMCs. Deeply sampled blood TCRbeta repertoires from subjects exposed to, actively infected with, or recovered from COVID-19 were included in the dataset. A freely available public database, intended as a resource for researchers studying the immune response to SARS-CoV-2, is where the repertoires were released. Samples came from the ongoing ImmuneRACE study (first 160 participants) plus 1,254 subjects from 6 global collaborators. A de-identified subject ID, COVID-19 status, age in years and sex were almost always included in the sample metadata. HLA class I and class II types, where available, came from metadata supplied by the sample provider rather than from assay-based typing.

Concerning this clone: The clone's antigen remains unknown. Base qualities are not recorded, but no much larger clone differs from it by a single base.

Overall results and qualifications from the work: The quantity of clinical and demographic metadata differed by source and by participant and was supplied without curation.

The collaborating institutions used their own protocols to collect whole blood in K2EDTA tubes. For TCRbeta analysis, collaborators shipped samples in one of three forms: frozen whole blood, isolated PBMCs, or DNA extracted from either of those sample types. TCRbeta CDR3 regions were amplified from genomic DNA using the immunoSEQ Assay, a bias-controlled multiplex PCR. Under the source paper's analysis protocol: Within the assay, amplification of reference gene primers was used to estimate how many nucleated cells each sample contained. To quantify the absolute abundance of each unique TCRbeta CDR3 rearrangement, sequence reads were collapsed and filtered. For each sample, productive Simpson clonality was calculated as the square root of Simpson's diversity index over productive rearrangements. Held by TCRdb, this immuneACCESS table contains in-frame sequences only and omits some clones. Under half of the omission traces to an unresolved V gene where checked; the cause of the rest is unknown. From that table come the V and J calls and clone size; the DNA was used to work out D and trimming. This sample is represented by 35,000 to 45,000 clones; 65% to 90% of them were singletons. The leading ten clones occupy more than 5% of the sample.

There are 16 amino acids in the CDR3, from cysteine to phenylalanine inclusive. Of the read, only the CDR3 DNA is kept; its 48 bases are in frame from base 1. Ends trimmed: V by 4 bases, J by 4 bases; bases unmatched to a gene: 8. The germline V gene sets CDR1 to SGHAT and CDR2 to FQNNGV. Input material: peripheral blood. This sequence was found in a man aged 35 to 55 with active COVID-19. The chain employs TRBV11-2 and TRBJ2-1; TRBD2 aligns with 9 central bases. The CDR3 corresponds to CASSSGRTSAYNEQFF. The base sequence is TGTGCCAGCAGCTCCGGTCGGACTAGCGCATACAATGAGCAGTTCTTC.